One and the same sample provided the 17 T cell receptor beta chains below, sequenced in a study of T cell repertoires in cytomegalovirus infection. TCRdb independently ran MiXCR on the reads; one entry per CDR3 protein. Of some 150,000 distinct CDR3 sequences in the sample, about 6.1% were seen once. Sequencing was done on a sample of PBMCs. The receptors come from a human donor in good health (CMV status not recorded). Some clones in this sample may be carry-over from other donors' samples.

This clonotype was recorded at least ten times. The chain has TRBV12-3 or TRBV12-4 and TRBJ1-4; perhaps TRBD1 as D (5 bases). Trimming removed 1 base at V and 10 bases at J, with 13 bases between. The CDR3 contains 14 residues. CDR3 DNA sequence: TGTGCCAGCAGTTTAGTCCAGGGTACTGGAAAACTGTTTTTT. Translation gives CASSLVQGTGKLFF.

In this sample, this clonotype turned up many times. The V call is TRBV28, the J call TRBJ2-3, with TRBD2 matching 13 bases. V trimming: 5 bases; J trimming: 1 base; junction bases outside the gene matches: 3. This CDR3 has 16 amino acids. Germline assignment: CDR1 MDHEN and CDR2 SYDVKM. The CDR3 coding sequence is TGTGCCAGCAGTAAACTAGCGGGGGGGCGCACAGATACGCAGTATTTT. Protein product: CASSKLAGGRTDTQYF.

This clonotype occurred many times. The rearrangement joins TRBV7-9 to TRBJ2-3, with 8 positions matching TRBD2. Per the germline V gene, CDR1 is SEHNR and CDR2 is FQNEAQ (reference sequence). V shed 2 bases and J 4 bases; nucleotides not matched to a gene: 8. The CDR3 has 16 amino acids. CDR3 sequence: CASSLRRGAIADTQYF. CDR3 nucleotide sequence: TGTGCCAGCAGCTTAAGGCGGGGGGCCATAGCAGATACGCAGTATTTT.

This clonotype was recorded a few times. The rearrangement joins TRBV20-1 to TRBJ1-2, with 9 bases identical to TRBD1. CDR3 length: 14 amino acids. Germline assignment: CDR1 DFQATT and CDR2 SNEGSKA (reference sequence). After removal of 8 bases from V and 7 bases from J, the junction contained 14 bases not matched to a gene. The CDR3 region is CSPLSTGQGFGYTF. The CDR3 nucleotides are TGCAGTCCGCTCTCGACCGGACAGGGGTTTGGCTACACCTTC.

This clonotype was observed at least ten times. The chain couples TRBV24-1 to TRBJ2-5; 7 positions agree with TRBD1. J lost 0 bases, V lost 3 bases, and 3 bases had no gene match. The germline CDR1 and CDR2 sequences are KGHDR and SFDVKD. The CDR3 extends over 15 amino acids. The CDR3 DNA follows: TGTGCCACCAGTGATCCGGACAGGTACCAAGAGACCCAGTACTTC. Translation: CATSDPDRYQETQYF.

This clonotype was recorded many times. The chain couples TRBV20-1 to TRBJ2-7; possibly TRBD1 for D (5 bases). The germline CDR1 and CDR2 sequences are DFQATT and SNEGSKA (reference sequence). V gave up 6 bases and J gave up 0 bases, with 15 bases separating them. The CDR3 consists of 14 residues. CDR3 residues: CSANKDTYSYEQYF. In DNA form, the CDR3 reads TGCAGTGCGAATAAGGACACTTACTCCTACGAGCAGTACTTC.

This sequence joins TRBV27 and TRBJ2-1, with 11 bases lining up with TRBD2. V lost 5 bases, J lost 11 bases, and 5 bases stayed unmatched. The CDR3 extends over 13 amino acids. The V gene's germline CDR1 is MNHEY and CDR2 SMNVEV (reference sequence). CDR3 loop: CASSPTSGGQQFF. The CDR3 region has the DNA TGTGCCAGCAGTCCAACTAGCGGGGGACAGCAGTTCTTC.

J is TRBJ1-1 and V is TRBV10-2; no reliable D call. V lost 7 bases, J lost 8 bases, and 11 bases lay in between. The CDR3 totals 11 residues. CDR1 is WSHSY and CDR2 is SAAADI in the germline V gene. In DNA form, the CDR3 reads TGCGCCAGCACCCCCGGGAGCGAAGCTTTCTTT. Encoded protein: CASTPGSEAFF.

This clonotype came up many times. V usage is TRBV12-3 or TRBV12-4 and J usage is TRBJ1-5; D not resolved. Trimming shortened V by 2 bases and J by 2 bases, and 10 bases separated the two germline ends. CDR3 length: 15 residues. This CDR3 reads CASSLRWGRNQPQHF. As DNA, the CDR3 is TGTGCCAGCAGTTTACGATGGGGTCGCAATCAGCCCCAGCATTTT.

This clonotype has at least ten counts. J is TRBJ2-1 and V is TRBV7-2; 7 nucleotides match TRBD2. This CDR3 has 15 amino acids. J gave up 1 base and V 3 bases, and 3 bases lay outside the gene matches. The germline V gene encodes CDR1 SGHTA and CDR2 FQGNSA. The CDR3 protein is CASSFSGGSYNEQFF. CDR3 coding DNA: TGTGCCAGCAGCTTTTCGGGGGGATCCTACAATGAGCAGTTCTTC.

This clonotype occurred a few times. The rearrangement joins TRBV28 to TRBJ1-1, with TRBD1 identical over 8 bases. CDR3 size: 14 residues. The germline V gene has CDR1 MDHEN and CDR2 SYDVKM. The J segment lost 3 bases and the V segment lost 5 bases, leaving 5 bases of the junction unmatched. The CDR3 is CASSQQGAHTEAFF. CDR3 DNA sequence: TGTGCCAGCAGTCAGCAGGGGGCCCACACTGAAGCTTTCTTT.

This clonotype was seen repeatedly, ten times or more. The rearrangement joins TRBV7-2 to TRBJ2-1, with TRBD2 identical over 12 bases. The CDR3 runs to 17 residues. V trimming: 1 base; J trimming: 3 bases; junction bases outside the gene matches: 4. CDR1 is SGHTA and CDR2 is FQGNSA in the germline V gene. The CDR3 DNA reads TGTGCCAGCAGCTTAGAACTAGCGGGGGGCTACTACAATGAGCAGTTCTTC. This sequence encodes CASSLELAGGYYNEQFF. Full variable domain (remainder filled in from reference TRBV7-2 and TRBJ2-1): GAGVSQSPSNKVTEKGKDVELRCDPISGHTALYWYRQSLGQGLEFLIYFQGNSAPDKSGLPSDRFSAERTGGSVSTLTIQRTQQEDSAVYLCASSLELAGGYYNEQFFGPGTRLTVL.

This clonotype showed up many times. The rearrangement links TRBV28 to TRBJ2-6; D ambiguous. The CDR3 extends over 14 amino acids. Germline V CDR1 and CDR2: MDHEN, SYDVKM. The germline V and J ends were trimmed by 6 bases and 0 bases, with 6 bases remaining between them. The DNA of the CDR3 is TGTGCCAGCAGGGGGATCTCTGGGGCCAACGTCCTGACTTTC. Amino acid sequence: CASRGISGANVLTF.

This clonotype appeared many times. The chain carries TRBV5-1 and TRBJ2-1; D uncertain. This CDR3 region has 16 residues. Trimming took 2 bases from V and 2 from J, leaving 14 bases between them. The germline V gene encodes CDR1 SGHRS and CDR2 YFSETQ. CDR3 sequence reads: CASSFLGPNTYNEQFF. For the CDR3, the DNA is TGCGCCAGCAGCTTCCTAGGTCCTAACACCTACAATGAGCAGTTCTTC.

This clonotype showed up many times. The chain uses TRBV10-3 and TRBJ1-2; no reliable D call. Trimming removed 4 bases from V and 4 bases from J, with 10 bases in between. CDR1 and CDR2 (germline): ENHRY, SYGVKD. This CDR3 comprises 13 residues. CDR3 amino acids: CAISAGSFYGYTF. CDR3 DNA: TGTGCCATCAGTGCAGGAAGCTTCTATGGCTACACCTTC.

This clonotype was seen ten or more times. The CDR3 spells CASSIDTSNYGYTF. CDR3 DNA: TGTGCCAGTAGTATAGACACTTCTAACTATGGCTACACCTTC. V usage is TRBV19 and J usage is TRBJ1-2, with D hard to call. V lost 0 bases, J lost 0 bases, and 5 bases lay in between. Germline values: CDR1 LNHDA, CDR2 SQIVND (reference sequence). The CDR3 is 14 amino acids.

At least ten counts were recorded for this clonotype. CDR3 sequence reads: CASGLVPGGITQPQHF. In DNA, the CDR3 is TGTGCTAGTGGTTTGGTACCTGGGGGGATTACTCAGCCCCAGCATTTT. The chain carries TRBV12-5 and TRBJ1-5; tentatively, D is TRBD1 (5 bases). Trimming stripped 0 bases from V and 6 bases from J, with 15 bases between. The germline gives CDR1 LGHNT, CDR2 FRNRAP. This CDR3 has 16 amino acids.